Sequencing of this T cell receptor beta chain was carried out in a study of blood T cell repertoires in COVID-19. Germline-derived CDR1 and CDR2 are SNHLY and FYNNEI. The CDR3 spans 13 residues. The junction had 4 bases not matched to a gene; V was cut back by 6 bases and J by 4 bases. The table came from immunoSEQ multiplex PCR; TCRdb's copy has only in-frame clones and leaves some out. The repertoire holds more than 300,000 clones, with around 86% as singletons. This sequence originates from a young man who had recovered from COVID-19. Input material: PBMCs or T cells enriched from blood (not recorded which). The V call is TRBV2, the J call TRBJ1-2; 8 bases are shared with TRBD1. The CDR3 loop is CASRAQGGYGYTF. DNA for the CDR3: TGTGCCAGCAGGGCACAGGGGGGCTATGGCTACACCTTC.